A single sample gave rise to the 29 T cell receptor beta chains below, sequenced in a study of cytomegalovirus exposure and HLA in healthy donors. The study ran its PCR with 60 Vbeta and 13 Jbeta primers. TCRdb's table, derived via immunoSEQ multiplex PCR, lists solely in-frame clones and lacks some. Among approximately 150,000 clones, around 78% were seen once, and the ten largest hold about 1%. Material for sequencing was PBMCs. The origin of the receptors is a woman in her thirties or forties in good health and CMV-seronegative.

V gene TRBV4-2 combines with J gene TRBJ1-4, with 7 bases that match TRBD1. The germline V gene has CDR1 LGHNA and CDR2 YNFKEQ. V shed 0 bases, J shed 1 base, and the junction held 2 bases outside the gene matches. The CDR3 contains 16 residues. CDR3 sequence (DNA): TGTGCCAGCAGCCAAGAAGGGGGCGGAACTAATGAAAAACTGTTTTTT. Protein: CASSQEGGGTNEKLFF.

The chain carries TRBV6-1 and TRBJ2-1; 13 nucleotides match TRBD2. The germline V gene encodes CDR1 MNHNS and CDR2 SASEGT. The CDR3 length is 15 residues. Trimming removed 6 bases from V and 9 bases from J; junction bases left unmatched: 8. The DNA for the CDR3 is TGTGCCAGCAGGGCGGGACTAGCGGGAAGAGGTGAGCAGTTCTTC. Translating it yields CASRAGLAGRGEQFF.

The rearrangement joins TRBV5-1 to TRBJ2-1; 11 bases match TRBD2. J lost 6 bases, V lost 5 bases, and 4 bases had no gene match. The CDR3 length is 14 residues. Looked up from germline, CDR1 is SGHRS and CDR2 is YFSETQ. The CDR3 reads CASRRTSGFNEQFF. The CDR3 region has the DNA TGCGCCAGCAGGAGGACTAGCGGGTTCAATGAGCAGTTCTTC.

The rearrangement links TRBV19 to TRBJ1-2; 10 bases agree with TRBD1. The V gene's germline CDR1 is LNHDA and CDR2 SQIVND (reference sequence). J lost 8 bases, V lost 1 base, and 1 base had no gene match. This CDR3 has 13 residues. The CDR3 here is CASSIGTGGGYTF. In nucleotides, the CDR3 is TGTGCCAGTAGTATAGGGACAGGGGGAGGCTACACCTTC. The full variable domain, with the rest looked up from reference TRBV19 and TRBJ1-2, is DGGITQSPKYLFRKEGQNVTLSCEQNLNHDAMYWYRQDPGQGLRLIYYSQIVNDFQKGDIAEGYSVSREKKESFPLTVTSAQKNPTAFYLCASSIGTGGGYTFGSGTRLTVV.

The V and J genes are TRBV7-3 and TRBJ2-1; 8 bases line up with TRBD2. The V gene's germline CDR1 is SGHTA and CDR2 FQGTGA. The CDR3 is made up of 16 amino acids. V trimming: 4 bases; J trimming: 6 bases; junction bases outside the gene matches: 11. CDR3 coding DNA: TGTGCCAGCAGCTCGGAACTAGCGGCCTCCCTCAATGAGCAGTTCTTC. Translating it yields CASSSELAASLNEQFF.

CDR3 region: CASSPSRGFGTDTQYF. The CDR3 region has the DNA TGTGCCAGCAGTCCATCTAGGGGGTTCGGCACAGATACGCAGTATTTT. The rearrangement links TRBV27 to TRBJ2-3, with D possibly being TRBD1 (6 bases). V lost 5 bases, J lost 1 base, and 16 bases lay in between. Germline CDR1 reads MNHEY; CDR2 reads SMNVEV (reference sequence). The CDR3 sequence is 16 residues long.

This clone has only a few counts. The chain links TRBV5-1 to TRBJ2-3; maybe TRBD1 (6 bases). V lost 0 bases to trimming and J lost 3 bases, with 14 bases between them. The CDR3 is made up of 16 amino acids. Germline lookup yields CDR1 SGHRS and CDR2 YFSETQ. This CDR3 reads CASSLEPLRGTDTQYF. The CDR3 DNA follows: TGCGCCAGCAGCTTGGAACCTTTGAGGGGGACAGATACGCAGTATTTT. Using reference TRBV5-1 and TRBJ2-3 for the parts outside the CDR3, the full variable domain is KAGVTQTPRYLIKTRGQQVTLSCSPISGHRSVSWYQQTPGQGLQFLFEYFSETQRNKGNFPGRFSGRQFSNSRSEMNVSTLELGDSALYLCASSLEPLRGTDTQYFGPGTRLTVL.

V is TRBV29-1 and J is TRBJ1-5, with 9 bases fitting TRBD1. This CDR3 spans 13 amino acids. Trimming cost V 6 bases and J 4 bases; bases outside gene matches: 4. In germline, CDR1 is SQVTM, CDR2 ANQGSEA. CDR3 sequence: CSVRQGGNQPQHF. CDR3 DNA: TGCAGCGTAAGACAGGGGGGGAATCAGCCCCAGCATTTT.

The J gene is TRBJ2-5, the V gene TRBV5-3; D might be TRBD2 (6 bases). TRBV5-3 is placed among ORFs of uncertain function. V lost 0 bases to trimming and J lost 5 bases, with 8 bases between them. There are 13 residues in the CDR3. The CDR3 DNA follows: TGTGCCAGAAGCTTGGGTGCGGGGGAGACCCAGTACTTC. The encoded protein is CARSLGAGETQYF.

The V and J genes are TRBV7-6 and TRBJ1-3; D is unclear. The CDR3 runs to 13 residues. Germline V gene sequence: CDR1 SGHVS, CDR2 FNYEAQ. Trimming cost V 3 bases and J 8 bases, with 11 bases left between them. The chain's CDR3 is CASSFTREDTIYF. The CDR3 region has the DNA TGTGCCAGCAGCTTCACCAGAGAGGACACCATATATTTT.

This chain connects TRBV6-1 to TRBJ1-1, with 7 nucleotides matching TRBD1. From germline, CDR1 is MNHNS and CDR2 SASEGT. The CDR3 has 14 amino acids. V was clipped by 6 bases and J by 3 bases; unmatched bases: 7. The CDR3 region has the DNA TGTGCCAGCAGACGACAGGGAGAGTACACTGAAGCTTTCTTT. It is translated as CASRRQGEYTEAFF.

The chain is built from TRBV30 and TRBJ1-2; 7 bases match TRBD1. The CDR3 is made up of 13 amino acids. Germline CDR1 is GTSNPN and CDR2 is SVGIG (reference sequence). The J segment lost 9 bases and the V segment lost 2 bases, leaving 9 bases of the junction unmatched. CDR3 protein: CAWSLGQVGSYTF. CDR3 DNA sequence: TGTGCCTGGAGTTTAGGACAGGTGGGAAGCTACACCTTC.

The chain links TRBV18 to TRBJ1-1; weak D call: TRBD1 (5 bases). Trimming took off 3 bases at V and 4 bases at J, with 15 bases between the two ends. The germline gives CDR1 KGHSH, CDR2 LQKENI. This CDR3 region has 15 residues. Here the CDR3 reads CASSPPAQGGTEAFF. The CDR3 bases are TGTGCCAGCTCACCCCCAGCCCAGGGTGGCACTGAAGCTTTCTTT.

Here the CDR3 reads CASSPGQNTEAFF. DNA of the CDR3: TGCGCCAGCAGCCCAGGACAGAACACTGAAGCTTTCTTT. This chain uses TRBV5-1 with TRBJ1-1; a possible D gene is TRBD1 (5 bases). Per germline, CDR1 SGHRS and CDR2 YFSETQ. The CDR3 is 13 residues long. The V and J ends lost 4 bases and 1 base respectively, with 8 bases between them.

This chain's CDR3 is CASSARLAGPPYEQYF. The CDR3 nucleotides read TGTGCCAGCAGCGCGCGACTAGCGGGCCCTCCCTACGAGCAGTACTTC. This chain uses TRBV7-6 with TRBJ2-7, with 10 nucleotides matching TRBD2. Germline V gives CDR1 SGHVS, CDR2 FNYEAQ. Trimming at V came to 5 bases and at J to 2 bases, leaving 9 bases not matched to a gene. The CDR3 has 16 amino acids. Full variable domain (outside the CDR3, taken from reference TRBV7-6 and TRBJ2-7): GAGVSQSPRYKVTKRGQDVALRCDPISGHVSLYWYRQALGQGPEFLTYFNYEAQQDKSGLPNDRFSAERPEGSISTLTIQRTEQRDSAMYRCASSARLAGPPYEQYFGPGTRLTVT.

This chain uses TRBV5-4 with TRBJ1-2; TRBD1 aligns across 7 bases. This CDR3 is built from 16 residues. Per germline, CDR1 SGHNT and CDR2 YYREEE (reference sequence). Unmatched junction bases numbered 12, after V lost 4 bases and J lost 3 bases. This CDR3 reads CASSQDRASTYYGYTF. CDR3 DNA sequence: TGTGCCAGCAGCCAAGACAGGGCCAGTACTTACTATGGCTACACCTTC.

The rearrangement uses TRBV6-5 and TRBJ1-2; maybe TRBD1 (6 bases). V lost 6 bases to trimming and J lost 4 bases, with 15 bases between them. The CDR3 covers 14 residues. Looked up from germline, CDR1 is MNHEY and CDR2 is SVGAGI. CDR3 sequence (DNA): TGTGCCAGCAGCCCCTCAGGGGCCTCCTATGGCTACACCTTC. Translated, it gives CASSPSGASYGYTF.

The rearrangement joins TRBV5-4 to TRBJ2-5; D is perhaps TRBD1 (5 bases). V gave up 2 bases and J gave up 3 bases, with 11 bases separating them. The CDR3 is 14 amino acids. Germline V gene lookup returns CDR1 SGHNT and CDR2 YYREEE (reference sequence). The CDR3 sequence is CASSLVGREETQYF. In DNA, the CDR3 is TGTGCCAGCAGCTTAGTCGGCAGGGAAGAGACCCAGTACTTC.

This clone appeared once. The rearrangement uses TRBV19 and TRBJ1-4; the match to TRBD1 covers 7 bases. Germline V CDR1 and CDR2: LNHDA, SQIVND (reference sequence). V shed 4 bases and J 5 bases; nucleotides not matched to a gene: 4. The length of the CDR3 is 14 residues. Here the CDR3 DNA reads TGTGCCAGTAGTAAGAGGGGGCAAAATGAAAAACTGTTTTTT. It codes for CASSKRGQNEKLFF.

The chain carries TRBV9 and TRBJ2-3; 7 nucleotides match TRBD2. This CDR3 contains 14 residues. The V segment lost 7 bases and the J segment 3 bases; nucleotides outside the gene matches: 8. Germline loops: CDR1 SGDLS, CDR2 YYNGEE. Here the CDR3 reads CASGRDYGTDTQYF. DNA for the CDR3: TGTGCCAGCGGTCGGGACTACGGGACAGATACGCAGTATTTT.

The chain is built from TRBV30 and TRBJ1-5; D possibly corresponds to TRBD1 (5 bases). This CDR3 spans 15 amino acids. Trimming removed 2 bases from V and 0 bases from J, with 11 bases in between. Germline CDR1 is GTSNPN and CDR2 is SVGIG (reference sequence). CDR3 in amino acids: CAWSQGTYSNQPQHF. For the CDR3, the DNA is TGTGCCTGGAGTCAAGGGACTTATAGCAATCAGCCCCAGCATTTT.

The V and J genes are TRBV11-3 and TRBJ2-3, with D possibly matching TRBD2 (5 bases). This CDR3 spans 13 amino acids. Per germline, CDR1 SGHNT and CDR2 YENEEA. Trimming stripped 3 bases from V and 4 bases from J, with 8 bases between. The CDR3 reads CASSFGGADTQYF. DNA of the CDR3: TGTGCCAGCAGCTTCGGAGGCGCAGATACGCAGTATTTT.

The table lists this clone with a count of one. This chain joins TRBV10-3 and TRBJ2-5; D is undetermined. CDR1 and CDR2 (germline): ENHRY, SYGVKD. V lost 2 bases to trimming and J lost 3 bases, with 16 bases between them. The CDR3 totals 16 residues. The CDR3 here is CAISEVSPGFKETQYF. The CDR3 nucleotides read TGTGCCATCAGTGAGGTCTCCCCAGGATTCAAAGAGACCCAGTACTTC.

This clone was observed once. The chain joins TRBV6-6 to TRBJ2-5; TRBD2 matches at 7 bases. Per germline, CDR1 MNHNY and CDR2 SVGAGI (reference sequence). The CDR3 spans 13 residues. J gave up 7 bases and V 5 bases, and 7 bases lay outside the gene matches. The CDR3 spells CASSLSGGGTQYF. The CDR3 nucleotides read TGTGCCAGCAGTCTTTCGGGGGGAGGGACCCAGTACTTC.

V usage is TRBV30 and J usage is TRBJ2-1, with D uncertain. The ends were cut back, 1 base at V and 10 bases at J, with 8 bases in the middle. The CDR3 sequence is 11 residues long. Germline lookup yields CDR1 GTSNPN and CDR2 SVGIG (reference sequence). The CDR3 reads CAWSGQNEQFF. The CDR3 nucleotides are TGTGCCTGGAGTGGTCAGAACGAGCAGTTCTTC.

The V call is TRBV18, the J call TRBJ1-6; 8 nucleotides agree with TRBD1. V gave up 3 bases and J gave up 5 bases; unmatched junction bases: 0. Germline CDR1 is KGHSH and CDR2 is LQKENI. The CDR3 runs 14 residues. CDR3 sequence (DNA): TGTGCCAGCTCACCGGGACAGGATAATTCACCCCTCCACTTT. Residues: CASSPGQDNSPLHF.

J is TRBJ2-7 and V is TRBV29-1; 8 bases are a match to TRBD2. Germline V lookup: CDR1 SQVTM, CDR2 ANQGSEA. V gave up 6 bases and J gave up 13 bases; unmatched junction bases: 11. CDR3 length: 11 amino acids. The CDR3: CSVERETARYF. The CDR3 nucleotides are TGCAGCGTAGAGCGGGAGACAGCCCGCTACTTC.

V is TRBV7-2 and J is TRBJ2-7; D is unclear. Germline V lookup: CDR1 SGHTA, CDR2 FQGNSA. This CDR3 is 17 amino acids long. V lost 6 bases to trimming and J lost 3 bases, with 24 bases between them. The CDR3 protein is CASSSSFGPSESYEQYF. In nucleotides, the CDR3 is TGTGCCAGCAGTTCTTCATTTGGGCCCAGTGAAAGCTACGAGCAGTACTTC.

The chain is built from TRBV5-1 and TRBJ2-3; 12 bases align to TRBD2. The CDR3 has 16 amino acids. Germline values: CDR1 SGHRS, CDR2 YFSETQ. V was pared by 0 bases and J by 4 bases, with 3 bases of the junction left unmatched. As DNA, the CDR3 is TGCGCCAGCAGCTTGGGACTAGCGGGAGAAGCAGATACGCAGTATTTT. This gives the protein CASSLGLAGEADTQYF.